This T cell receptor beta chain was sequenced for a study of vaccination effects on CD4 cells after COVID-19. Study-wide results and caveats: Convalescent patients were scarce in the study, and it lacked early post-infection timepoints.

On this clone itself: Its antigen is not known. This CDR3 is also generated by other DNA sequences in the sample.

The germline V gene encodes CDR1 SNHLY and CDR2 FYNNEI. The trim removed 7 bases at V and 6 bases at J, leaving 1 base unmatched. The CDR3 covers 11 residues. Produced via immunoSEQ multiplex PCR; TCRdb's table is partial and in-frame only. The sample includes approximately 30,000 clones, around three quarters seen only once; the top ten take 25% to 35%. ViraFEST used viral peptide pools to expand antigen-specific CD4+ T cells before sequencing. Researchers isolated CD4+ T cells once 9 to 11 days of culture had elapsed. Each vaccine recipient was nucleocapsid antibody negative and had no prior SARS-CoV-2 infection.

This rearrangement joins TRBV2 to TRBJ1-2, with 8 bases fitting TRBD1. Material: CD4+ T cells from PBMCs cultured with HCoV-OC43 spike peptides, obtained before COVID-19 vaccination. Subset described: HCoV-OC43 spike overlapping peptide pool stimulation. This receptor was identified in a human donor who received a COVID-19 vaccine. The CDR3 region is CASNRGDGYTF. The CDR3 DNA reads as TGTGCCAGCAACAGGGGGGATGGCTACACCTTC.